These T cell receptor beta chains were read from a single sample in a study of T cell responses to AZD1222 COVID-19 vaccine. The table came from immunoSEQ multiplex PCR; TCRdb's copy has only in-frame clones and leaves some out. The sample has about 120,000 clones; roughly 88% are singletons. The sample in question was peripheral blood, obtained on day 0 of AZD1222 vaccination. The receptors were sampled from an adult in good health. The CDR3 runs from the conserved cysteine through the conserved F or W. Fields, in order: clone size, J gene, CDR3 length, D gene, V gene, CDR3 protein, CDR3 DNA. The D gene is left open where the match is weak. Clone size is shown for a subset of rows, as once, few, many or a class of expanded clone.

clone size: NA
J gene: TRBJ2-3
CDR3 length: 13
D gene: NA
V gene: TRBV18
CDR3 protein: CASSPLVVDTQYF
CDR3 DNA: TGTGCCAGCTCACCACTTGTTGTGGATACGCAGTATTTT

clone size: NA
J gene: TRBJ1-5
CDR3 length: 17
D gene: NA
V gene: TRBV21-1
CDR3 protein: CASSKEGDRGSNQPQHF
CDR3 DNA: TGTGCCAGCAGCAAAGAGGGGGACAGGGGAAGCAATCAGCCCCAGCATTTT

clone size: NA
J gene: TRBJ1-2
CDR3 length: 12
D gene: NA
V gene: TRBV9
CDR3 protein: CASSVRGDGYTF
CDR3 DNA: TGTGCCAGCAGCGTACGGGGGGATGGCTACACCTTC

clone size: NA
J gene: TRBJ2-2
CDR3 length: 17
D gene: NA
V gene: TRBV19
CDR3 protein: CASIPGTPIANTGELFF
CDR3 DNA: TGTGCCAGTATCCCCGGGACCCCAATAGCGAACACCGGGGAGCTGTTTTTT

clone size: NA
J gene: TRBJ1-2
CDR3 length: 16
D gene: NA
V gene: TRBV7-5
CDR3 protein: CVRSLEMKRANYGYTF
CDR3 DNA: TGTGTCAGAAGCTTAGAAATGAAACGAGCTAACTATGGCTACACCTTC

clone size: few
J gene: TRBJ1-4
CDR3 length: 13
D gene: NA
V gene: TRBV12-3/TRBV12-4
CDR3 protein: CASSLGSNEKLFF
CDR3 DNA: TGTGCCAGCAGTTTAGGATCTAATGAAAAACTGTTTTTT

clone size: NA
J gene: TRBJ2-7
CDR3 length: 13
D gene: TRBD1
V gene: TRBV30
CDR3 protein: CAWSWQGARQQYF
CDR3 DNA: TGTGCCTGGTCCTGGCAGGGGGCGCGGCAGCAGTACTTC

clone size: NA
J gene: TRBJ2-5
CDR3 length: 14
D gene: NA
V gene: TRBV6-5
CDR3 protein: CASSYGGPQETQYF
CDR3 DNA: TGTGCCAGCAGTTACGGGGGCCCCCAAGAGACCCAGTACTTC

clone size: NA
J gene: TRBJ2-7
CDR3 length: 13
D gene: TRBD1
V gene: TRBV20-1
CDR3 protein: CSVSEGQAYEQYF
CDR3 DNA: TGCAGTGTCAGTGAGGGACAGGCCTACGAGCAGTACTTC

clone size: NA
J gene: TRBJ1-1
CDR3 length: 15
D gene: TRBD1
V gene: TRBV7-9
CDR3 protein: CASSLDADRDAEAFF
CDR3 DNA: TGTGCCAGCAGCTTAGATGCCGACAGGGACGCTGAAGCTTTCTTT

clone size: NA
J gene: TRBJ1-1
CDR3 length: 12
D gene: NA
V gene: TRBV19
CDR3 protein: CASRTGNTEAFF
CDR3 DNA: TGTGCCAGTAGAACAGGAAACACTGAAGCTTTCTTT

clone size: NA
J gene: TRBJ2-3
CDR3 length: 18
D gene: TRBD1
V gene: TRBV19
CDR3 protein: CASTPRKGQGTSTDTQYF
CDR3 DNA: TGTGCCAGTACCCCCAGGAAGGGACAGGGGACAAGCACAGATACGCAGTATTTT

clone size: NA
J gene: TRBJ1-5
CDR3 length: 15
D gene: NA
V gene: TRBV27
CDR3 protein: CASSPGAVSNQPQHF
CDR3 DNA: TGTGCCAGCAGTCCTGGGGCAGTGAGCAATCAGCCCCAGCATTTT

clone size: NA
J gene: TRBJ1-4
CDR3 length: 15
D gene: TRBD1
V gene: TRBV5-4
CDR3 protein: CASSQTTGTNEKLFF
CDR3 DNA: TGTGCCAGCAGCCAAACGACAGGGACTAATGAAAAACTGTTTTTT

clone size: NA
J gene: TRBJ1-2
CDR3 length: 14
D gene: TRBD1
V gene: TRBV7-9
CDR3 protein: CASSHNRGYYGYTF
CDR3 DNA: TGTGCCAGCAGCCATAACAGGGGTTACTATGGCTACACCTTC

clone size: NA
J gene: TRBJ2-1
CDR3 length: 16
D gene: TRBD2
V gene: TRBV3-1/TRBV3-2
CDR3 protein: CASSPTTSGSGDEQFF
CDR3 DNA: TGTGCCAGCAGCCCTACGACTAGCGGGAGTGGCGATGAGCAGTTCTTC

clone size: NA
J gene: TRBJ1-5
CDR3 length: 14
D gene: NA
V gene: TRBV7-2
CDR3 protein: CASSPRQGNQPQHF
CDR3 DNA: TGTGCCAGCAGCCCCCGACAGGGCAATCAGCCCCAGCATTTT

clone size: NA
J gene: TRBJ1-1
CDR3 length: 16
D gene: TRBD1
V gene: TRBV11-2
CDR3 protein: CASSLEGQRMNTEAFF
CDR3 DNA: TGTGCCAGCAGCTTAGAGGGACAGAGAATGAACACTGAAGCTTTCTTT

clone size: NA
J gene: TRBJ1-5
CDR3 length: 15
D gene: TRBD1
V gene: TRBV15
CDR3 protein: CATSKGAPSNQPQHF
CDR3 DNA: TGTGCCACCAGCAAGGGGGCTCCTAGCAATCAGCCCCAGCATTTT

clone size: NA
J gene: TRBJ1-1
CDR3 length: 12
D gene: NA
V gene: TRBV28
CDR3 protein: CASSSRTTEAFF
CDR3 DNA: TGTGCCAGCAGTTCTCGGACCACTGAAGCTTTCTTT

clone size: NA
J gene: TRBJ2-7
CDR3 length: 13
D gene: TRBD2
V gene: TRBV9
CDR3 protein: CASSGTSGYEQYF
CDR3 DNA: TGTGCCAGCAGCGGGACTAGCGGCTACGAGCAGTACTTC

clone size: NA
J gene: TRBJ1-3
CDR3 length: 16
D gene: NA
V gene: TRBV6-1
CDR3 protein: CASSVGYRNSGNTIYF
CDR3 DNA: TGTGCCAGCAGTGTCGGTTACAGGAACTCTGGAAACACCATATATTTT

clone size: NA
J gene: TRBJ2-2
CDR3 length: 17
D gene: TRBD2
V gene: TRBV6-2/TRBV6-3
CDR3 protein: CASSYSVLAGGTGELFF
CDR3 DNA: TGTGCCAGCAGTTACTCGGTTCTAGCGGGGGGAACCGGGGAGCTGTTTTTT

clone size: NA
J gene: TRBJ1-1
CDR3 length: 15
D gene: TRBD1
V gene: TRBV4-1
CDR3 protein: CASSHSGTENTEAFF
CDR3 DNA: TGCGCCAGCAGCCACTCCGGGACAGAGAACACTGAAGCTTTCTTT

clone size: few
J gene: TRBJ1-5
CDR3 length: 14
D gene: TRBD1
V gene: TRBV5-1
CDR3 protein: CASSRGTGGQPQHF
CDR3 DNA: TGCGCCAGCAGTCGGGGGACAGGGGGTCAGCCCCAGCATTTT

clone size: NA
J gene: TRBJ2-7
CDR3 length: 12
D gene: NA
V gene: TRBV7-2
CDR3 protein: CASSSTTYEQYF
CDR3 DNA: TGTGCCAGCAGCTCGACAACTTACGAGCAGTACTTC

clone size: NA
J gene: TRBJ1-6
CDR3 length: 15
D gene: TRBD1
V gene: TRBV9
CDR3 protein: CASSATGVSGSPLHF
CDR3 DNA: TGTGCCAGCAGCGCCACAGGGGTTAGCGGTTCACCCCTCCACTTT

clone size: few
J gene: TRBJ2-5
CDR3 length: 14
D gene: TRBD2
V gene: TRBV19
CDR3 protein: CASYRGEYQETQYF
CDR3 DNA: TGTGCCAGTTATCGGGGGGAGTACCAAGAGACCCAGTACTTC

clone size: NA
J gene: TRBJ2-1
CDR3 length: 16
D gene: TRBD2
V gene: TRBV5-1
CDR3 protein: CASSLSGGSSYNEQFF
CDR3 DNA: TGCGCCAGCAGCTTGTCAGGCGGGAGCTCCTACAATGAGCAGTTCTTC

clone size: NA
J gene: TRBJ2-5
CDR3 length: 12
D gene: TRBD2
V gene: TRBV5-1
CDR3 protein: CASKAGGQGLDF
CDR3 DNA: TGCGCCAGTAAAGCGGGGGGGCAAGGTTTGGACTTC

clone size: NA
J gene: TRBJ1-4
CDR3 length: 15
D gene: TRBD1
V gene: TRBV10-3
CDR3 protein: CAISRTGGTNEKLFF
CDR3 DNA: TGTGCCATCAGCCGTACAGGGGGCACTAATGAAAAACTGTTTTTT

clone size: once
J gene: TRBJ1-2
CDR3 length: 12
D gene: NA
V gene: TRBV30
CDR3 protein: CAWSRQPGGYTF
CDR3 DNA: TGTGCCTGGAGTCGGCAGCCCGGTGGCTACACCTTC